These T cell receptor beta chains were read from a single sample in a study of blood T cells in healthy people across ages. From the 5' RACE reads, TCRdb called clonotypes with MiXCR, one entry per CDR3 protein. The data contain some 1.5 million distinct CDR3 sequences, approximately 42% of them singletons. Sequences were obtained from blood. Source of these receptors: a woman between 18 and 30 years old in good health. The CDR3 runs from the conserved cysteine through the conserved F or W. D genes are given only for firm matches. The size field is filled for only some rows; it gives once, few, many or a size class.

clone_size: -
j_call: TRBJ1-1
d_call: -
v_call: TRBV12-3/TRBV12-4
cdr3_aa: CASSKQVAGQAFF
cdr3_nt: TGTGCCAGCAGTAAACAGGTTGCGGGACAAGCTTTCTTT

clone_size: once
j_call: TRBJ2-4
d_call: TRBD2
v_call: TRBV3-1
cdr3_aa: CASSPHGVAGDNNIQYF
cdr3_nt: TGTGCCAGCAGCCCCCACGGAGTAGCGGGAGACAATAACATTCAGTACTTC

clone_size: few
j_call: TRBJ1-4
d_call: -
v_call: TRBV5-1
cdr3_aa: CASSLLELSDEHEKLFF
cdr3_nt: TGCGCCAGCAGCTTGCTAGAGTTATCGGACGAACATGAAAAACTGTTTTTT

clone_size: few
j_call: TRBJ2-3
d_call: -
v_call: TRBV11-2
cdr3_aa: CASSSPTLGVDTQYF
cdr3_nt: TGTGCCAGCAGCTCCCCAACTCTCGGTGTAGATACGCAGTATTTT

clone_size: -
j_call: TRBJ2-1
d_call: -
v_call: TRBV4-3
cdr3_aa: CASNQDWLNGNEQFF
cdr3_nt: TGCGCCAGCAACCAAGATTGGCTGAATGGGAATGAGCAGTTCTTC

clone_size: few
j_call: TRBJ2-1
d_call: TRBD1
v_call: TRBV7-9
cdr3_aa: CASSFRGHDNNEQFF
cdr3_nt: TGTGCCAGCAGCTTCAGGGGGCATGACAACAATGAGCAGTTCTTC

clone_size: once
j_call: TRBJ2-3
d_call: TRBD1
v_call: TRBV11-3
cdr3_aa: CASSLSTGSDTQYF
cdr3_nt: TGTGCCAGCAGCTTATCGACAGGGTCAGATACGCAGTATTTT

clone_size: few
j_call: TRBJ1-1
d_call: -
v_call: TRBV5-1
cdr3_aa: CASSLGDGTTEAFF
cdr3_nt: TGCGCCAGCAGCTTGGGGGACGGTACCACTGAAGCTTTCTTT

clone_size: -
j_call: TRBJ1-6
d_call: -
v_call: TRBV6-1
cdr3_aa: CASSEWRQIMNSPLHF
cdr3_nt: TGTGCCAGCAGTGAATGGAGACAGATAATGAATTCACCCCTCCACTTT

clone_size: -
j_call: TRBJ2-1
d_call: -
v_call: TRBV19
cdr3_aa: CASSTGLSTEQFF
cdr3_nt: TGTGCCAGTAGTACGGGTCTTAGTACTGAGCAGTTCTTC

clone_size: -
j_call: TRBJ1-6
d_call: -
v_call: TRBV11-2
cdr3_aa: CASSLAQVLADYNSPLHF
cdr3_nt: TGTGCCAGCAGCTTAGCCCAGGTGTTGGCGGACTATAATTCACCCCTCCACTTT

clone_size: -
j_call: TRBJ1-6
d_call: -
v_call: TRBV6-5
cdr3_aa: CASSYSGVDPPLHF
cdr3_nt: TGTGCCAGCAGTTACTCGGGGGTGGATCCACCCCTCCACTTT

clone_size: -
j_call: TRBJ2-1
d_call: -
v_call: TRBV9
cdr3_aa: CASSGTEQFF
cdr3_nt: TGTGCCAGCAGCGGGACGGAGCAGTTCTTC

clone_size: few
j_call: TRBJ2-1
d_call: -
v_call: TRBV7-6
cdr3_aa: CASSWLVNEQFF
cdr3_nt: TGTGCCAGCAGCTGGCTCGTTAATGAGCAGTTCTTC

clone_size: -
j_call: TRBJ2-3
d_call: -
v_call: TRBV29-1
cdr3_aa: CSVVGRAKDTQYF
cdr3_nt: TGCAGCGTTGTAGGTAGGGCGAAAGATACGCAGTATTTT

clone_size: -
j_call: TRBJ1-2
d_call: -
v_call: TRBV5-1
cdr3_aa: CASSTWPGQSAGYTF
cdr3_nt: TGCGCCAGCAGCACCTGGCCCGGACAGAGCGCGGGCTACACCTTC

clone_size: -
j_call: TRBJ2-7
d_call: -
v_call: TRBV6-5
cdr3_aa: CASSYLTSWDSSPGQYEQYF
cdr3_nt: TGTGCCAGCAGTTACTTAACCTCCTGGGACTCTTCTCCGGGACAGTACGAGCAGTACTTC

clone_size: -
j_call: TRBJ1-4
d_call: -
v_call: TRBV6-2/TRBV6-3
cdr3_aa: CASSDQGRFNEKLFF
cdr3_nt: TGTGCCAGCAGCGACCAGGGCAGATTCAATGAAAAACTGTTTTTT

clone_size: -
j_call: TRBJ1-1
d_call: TRBD1
v_call: TRBV19
cdr3_aa: CASSIEDRGVTEAFF
cdr3_nt: TGTGCCAGTAGTATAGAGGACAGGGGAGTCACTGAAGCTTTCTTT

clone_size: -
j_call: TRBJ1-2
d_call: TRBD1
v_call: TRBV3-1
cdr3_aa: CASSSLQGYGSYGYTF
cdr3_nt: TGTGCCAGCAGCTCGCTACAGGGGTATGGGAGCTATGGCTACACCTTC

clone_size: many
j_call: TRBJ2-5
d_call: TRBD2
v_call: TRBV11-1
cdr3_aa: CASRHGRAGYEQYF
cdr3_nt: TGTGCCAGCAGGCACGGGAGGGCCGGGTATGAGCAGTACTTC

clone_size: few
j_call: TRBJ2-2
d_call: -
v_call: TRBV24-1
cdr3_aa: CATQHDTGELFF
cdr3_nt: TGTGCCACCCAACACGACACCGGGGAGCTGTTTTTT

clone_size: -
j_call: TRBJ2-1
d_call: TRBD1
v_call: TRBV20-1
cdr3_aa: CSVSRTGGNNEQFF
cdr3_nt: TGCAGTGTAAGCCGGACAGGGGGCAACAATGAGCAGTTCTTC

clone_size: -
j_call: TRBJ1-5
d_call: -
v_call: TRBV6-5
cdr3_aa: CASSYESGTEPQHF
cdr3_nt: TGTGCCAGCAGTTACGAGTCGGGGACTGAGCCCCAGCATTTT

clone_size: -
j_call: TRBJ2-3
d_call: TRBD1
v_call: TRBV10-3
cdr3_aa: CAIRPQQGTDTQYF
cdr3_nt: TGTGCCATTAGACCACAACAGGGGACAGATACGCAGTATTTT

clone_size: -
j_call: TRBJ2-7
d_call: -
v_call: TRBV6-2/TRBV6-3
cdr3_aa: CASSYSEGLLNEQYF
cdr3_nt: TGTGCCAGCAGTTACTCCGAGGGCCTTCTAAACGAGCAGTACTTC

clone_size: -
j_call: TRBJ2-3
d_call: -
v_call: TRBV20-1
cdr3_aa: CSARMEGGTDTQYF
cdr3_nt: TGCAGTGCTAGAATGGAGGGCGGGACAGATACGCAGTATTTT

clone_size: -
j_call: TRBJ2-3
d_call: -
v_call: TRBV2
cdr3_aa: CASSPGQGLNTQYF
cdr3_nt: TGTGCCAGCAGCCCGGGACAAGGGTTGAATACGCAGTATTTT

clone_size: -
j_call: TRBJ2-3
d_call: -
v_call: TRBV12-3/TRBV12-4
cdr3_aa: CASSPRGGASDTQYF
cdr3_nt: TGTGCCAGCAGTCCCAGGGGCGGGGCGTCAGATACGCAGTATTTT

clone_size: few
j_call: TRBJ1-2
d_call: -
v_call: TRBV7-9
cdr3_aa: CASSLGSRTTYGYTF
cdr3_nt: TGTGCCAGCAGCTTAGGCTCCCGGACAACTTATGGCTACACCTTC

clone_size: -
j_call: TRBJ2-4
d_call: TRBD2
v_call: TRBV6-5
cdr3_aa: CASSYSLAGDWQYF
cdr3_nt: TGTGCCAGCAGTTATTCACTAGCGGGAGACTGGCAGTACTTC

clone_size: -
j_call: TRBJ2-1
d_call: TRBD2
v_call: TRBV4-1
cdr3_aa: CASSLLSLRGGNEQFF
cdr3_nt: TGCGCCAGCAGCCTCCTTAGTTTGCGGGGGGGAAATGAGCAGTTCTTC

clone_size: few
j_call: TRBJ2-1
d_call: TRBD1
v_call: TRBV20-1
cdr3_aa: CSATDRDPYNEQFF
cdr3_nt: TGCAGTGCCACCGACAGGGACCCCTACAATGAGCAGTTCTTC

clone_size: many
j_call: TRBJ1-2
d_call: -
v_call: TRBV4-2
cdr3_aa: CASSQESYGGMVANYGYTF
cdr3_nt: TGTGCCAGCAGCCAAGAATCTTACGGGGGAATGGTAGCTAACTATGGCTACACCTTC

clone_size: few
j_call: TRBJ1-3
d_call: -
v_call: TRBV4-3
cdr3_aa: CASSQSDRSSGNTIYF
cdr3_nt: TGCGCCAGCAGCCAAAGTGACCGGAGCTCTGGAAACACCATATATTTT

clone_size: few
j_call: TRBJ2-1
d_call: TRBD1
v_call: TRBV4-1
cdr3_aa: CASSQTPGQGMEDEQFF
cdr3_nt: TGCGCCAGCAGCCAAACGCCGGGACAGGGGATGGAAGATGAGCAGTTCTTC

clone_size: -
j_call: TRBJ1-1
d_call: -
v_call: TRBV7-9
cdr3_aa: CASSIRRAEAFF
cdr3_nt: TGTGCCAGCAGCATCCGACGGGCTGAAGCTTTCTTT

clone_size: -
j_call: TRBJ1-4
d_call: -
v_call: TRBV4-1
cdr3_aa: CASSRRQKFNEKLFF
cdr3_nt: TGCGCCAGCAGCCGTCGACAGAAGTTTAATGAAAAACTGTTTTTT

clone_size: -
j_call: TRBJ2-5
d_call: TRBD2
v_call: TRBV3-1
cdr3_aa: CASSQDLRLAGGRETQYF
cdr3_nt: TGTGCCAGCAGCCAAGATCTTCGGCTAGCGGGAGGGCGGGAGACCCAGTACTTC

clone_size: -
j_call: TRBJ1-1
d_call: -
v_call: TRBV29-1
cdr3_aa: CSVEVGRGRDTEAFF
cdr3_nt: TGCAGCGTTGAAGTTGGCCGGGGGCGTGACACTGAAGCTTTCTTT

clone_size: few
j_call: TRBJ1-2
d_call: TRBD1
v_call: TRBV6-5
cdr3_aa: CARRSIGQGNYGYTF
cdr3_nt: TGTGCCAGAAGGAGTATCGGACAGGGAAACTATGGCTACACCTTC

clone_size: once
j_call: TRBJ2-5
d_call: -
v_call: TRBV7-9
cdr3_aa: CASSMGPAQETQYF
cdr3_nt: TGTGCCAGCAGCATGGGGCCAGCGCAAGAGACCCAGTACTTC